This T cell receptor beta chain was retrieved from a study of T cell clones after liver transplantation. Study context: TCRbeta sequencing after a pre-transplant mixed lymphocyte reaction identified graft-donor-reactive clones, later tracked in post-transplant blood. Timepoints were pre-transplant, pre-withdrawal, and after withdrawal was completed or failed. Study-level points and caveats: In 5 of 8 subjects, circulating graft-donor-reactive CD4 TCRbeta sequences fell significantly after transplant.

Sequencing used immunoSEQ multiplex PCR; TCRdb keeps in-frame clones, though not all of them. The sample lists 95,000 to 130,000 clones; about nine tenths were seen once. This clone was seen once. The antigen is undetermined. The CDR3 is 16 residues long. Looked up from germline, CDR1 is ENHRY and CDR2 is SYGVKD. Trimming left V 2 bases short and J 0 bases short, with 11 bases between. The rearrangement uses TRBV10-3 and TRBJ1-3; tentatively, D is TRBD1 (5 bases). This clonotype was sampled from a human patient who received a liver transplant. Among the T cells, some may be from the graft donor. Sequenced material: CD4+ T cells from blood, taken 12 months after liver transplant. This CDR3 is CAISEMGPSSGNTIYF. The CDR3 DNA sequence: TGTGCCATCAGTGAGATGGGACCGAGCTCTGGAAACACCATATATTTT.